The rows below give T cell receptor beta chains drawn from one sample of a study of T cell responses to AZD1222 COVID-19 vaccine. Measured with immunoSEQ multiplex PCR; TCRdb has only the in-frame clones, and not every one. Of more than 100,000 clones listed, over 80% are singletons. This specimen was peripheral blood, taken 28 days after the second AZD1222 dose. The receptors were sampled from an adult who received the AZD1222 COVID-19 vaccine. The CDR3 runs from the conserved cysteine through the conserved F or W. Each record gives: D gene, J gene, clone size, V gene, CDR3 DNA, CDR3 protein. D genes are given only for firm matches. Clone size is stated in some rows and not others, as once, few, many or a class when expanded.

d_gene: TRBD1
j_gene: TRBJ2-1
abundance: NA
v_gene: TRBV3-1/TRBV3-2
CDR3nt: TGTGCCAGCAGCCAAGCCGCCGGGACAGGCTCCTTCATTTTTTACAATGAGCAGTTCTTC
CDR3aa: CASSQAAGTGSFIFYNEQFF

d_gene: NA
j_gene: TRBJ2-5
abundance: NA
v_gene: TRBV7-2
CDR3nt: TGTGCCAGCAGCTCATCCCTGGAGACCCAGTACTTC
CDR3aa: CASSSSLETQYF

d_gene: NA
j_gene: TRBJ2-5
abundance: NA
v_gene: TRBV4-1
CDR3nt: TGCGCCAGCAGCCAAGAAGGACAGAGTTATTGGGCCCAGTACTTC
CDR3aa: CASSQEGQSYWAQYF

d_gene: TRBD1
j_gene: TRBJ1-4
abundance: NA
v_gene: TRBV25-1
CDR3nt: TGTGCCAGCAGTGACCCCGGGACAGGGTTCGAAAAACTGTTTTTT
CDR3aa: CASSDPGTGFEKLFF

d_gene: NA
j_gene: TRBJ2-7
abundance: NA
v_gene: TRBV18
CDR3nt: TGTGCCAGCTCGACACTTCCTCGATCGGGCGAGCAGTACTTC
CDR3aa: CASSTLPRSGEQYF

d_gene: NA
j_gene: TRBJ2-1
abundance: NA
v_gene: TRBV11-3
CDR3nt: TGTGCCAGCAGCGAAACTAGAGATGAGCAGTTCTTC
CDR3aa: CASSETRDEQFF

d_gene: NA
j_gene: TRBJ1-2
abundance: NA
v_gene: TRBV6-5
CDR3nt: TGTGCCAGCAGTTACTCAATTTCCGGAGTTGGCTACACCTTC
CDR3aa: CASSYSISGVGYTF

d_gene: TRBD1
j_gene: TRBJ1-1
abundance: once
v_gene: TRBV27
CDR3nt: TGTGCCAGCCGACGGACAGGGGGCCTATACACTGAAGCTTTCTTT
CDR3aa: CASRRTGGLYTEAFF

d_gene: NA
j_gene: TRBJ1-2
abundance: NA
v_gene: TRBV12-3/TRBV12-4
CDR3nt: TGTGCCAGCAGATTAGATGCTAACTATGGCTACACCTTC
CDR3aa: CASRLDANYGYTF

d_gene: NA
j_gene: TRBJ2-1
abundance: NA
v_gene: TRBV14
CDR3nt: TGTGCCAGCAGCCAGTATATGGACAGCCACAATGAGCAGTTCTTC
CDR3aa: CASSQYMDSHNEQFF

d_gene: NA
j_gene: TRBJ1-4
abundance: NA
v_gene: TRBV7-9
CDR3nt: TGTGCCAGCAGTTTCCTCCGGGACACTAATGAAAAACTGTTTTTT
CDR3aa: CASSFLRDTNEKLFF

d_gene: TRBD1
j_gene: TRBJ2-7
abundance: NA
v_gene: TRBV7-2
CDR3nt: TGTGCCAGCAGCCCGATGACAGGGGTAGATTACGAGCAGTACTTC
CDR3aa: CASSPMTGVDYEQYF

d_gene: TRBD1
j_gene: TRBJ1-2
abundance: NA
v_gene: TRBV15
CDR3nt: TGTGCCACCAGCAGAGTCACCGGGACAGGGTTCCCTAACTATGGCTACACCTTC
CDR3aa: CATSRVTGTGFPNYGYTF

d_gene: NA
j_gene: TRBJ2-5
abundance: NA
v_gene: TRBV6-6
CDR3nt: TGTGCCAGCAGTTCCAGCCGGCAAGAGACCCAGTACTTC
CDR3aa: CASSSSRQETQYF

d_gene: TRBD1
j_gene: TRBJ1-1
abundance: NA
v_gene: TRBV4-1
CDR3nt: TGCGCCAGCAGCGTACAGGGGGGACGGGGCACTGAAGCTTTCTTT
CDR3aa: CASSVQGGRGTEAFF

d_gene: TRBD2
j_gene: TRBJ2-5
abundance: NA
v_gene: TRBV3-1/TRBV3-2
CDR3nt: TGTGCCAGCAGCCAGGGACTAGCGGACCCGTCGTGGTACTTC
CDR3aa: CASSQGLADPSWYF

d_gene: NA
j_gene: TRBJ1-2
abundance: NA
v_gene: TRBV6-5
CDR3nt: TGTGCCAGCAGTTACTTGGGGGGCAGTGGCTACACCTTC
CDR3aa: CASSYLGGSGYTF

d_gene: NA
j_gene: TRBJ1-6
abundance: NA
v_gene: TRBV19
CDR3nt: TGTGCCAGTAGTCTAAAGGACGGAGCGAATTCACCCCTCCACTTT
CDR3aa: CASSLKDGANSPLHF

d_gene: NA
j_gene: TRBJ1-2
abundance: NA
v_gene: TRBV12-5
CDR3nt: TGTGCTAGTGGACGGGGCCAGCGCAGGGATGGCTACACCTTC
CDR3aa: CASGRGQRRDGYTF

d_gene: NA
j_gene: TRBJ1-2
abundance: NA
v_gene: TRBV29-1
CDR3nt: TGCAGCGTTTACCGGGACGCAGGAGACTATGGCTACACCTTC
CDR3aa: CSVYRDAGDYGYTF

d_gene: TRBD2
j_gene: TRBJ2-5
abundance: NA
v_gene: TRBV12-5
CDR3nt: TGTGCTAGTGGAGCGGGACTAGAGGGTGTGACCCAGTACTTC
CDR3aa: CASGAGLEGVTQYF

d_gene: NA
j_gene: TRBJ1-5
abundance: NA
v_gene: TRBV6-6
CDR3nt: TGTGCCGGCGGACGCGCTGAGTCTCAGCCCCAGCATTTT
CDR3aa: CAGGRAESQPQHF

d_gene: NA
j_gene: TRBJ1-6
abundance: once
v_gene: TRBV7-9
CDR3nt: TGTGCCAGCAGCTCAGACAGTACTCTAGATGTGTCACCCCTCCACTTT
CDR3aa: CASSSDSTLDVSPLHF

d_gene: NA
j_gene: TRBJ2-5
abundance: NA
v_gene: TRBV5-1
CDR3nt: TGCGCCAGCAGCACGGGACGGGGCAATCAAGAGACCCAGTACTTC
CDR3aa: CASSTGRGNQETQYF

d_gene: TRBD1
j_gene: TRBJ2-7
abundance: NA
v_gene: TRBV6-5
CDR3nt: TGTGCCAGCGCGGGACAGGGGGGGTCCTACGAGCAGTACTTC
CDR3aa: CASAGQGGSYEQYF

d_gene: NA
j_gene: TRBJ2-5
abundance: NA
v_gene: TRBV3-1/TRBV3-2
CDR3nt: TGTGCCAGCAGCCAATATAGAGAGACCCAGTACTTC
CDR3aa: CASSQYRETQYF

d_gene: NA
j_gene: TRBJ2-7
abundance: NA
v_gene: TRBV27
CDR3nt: TGTGCCAGCAGGACTTGGCAGGAGGACTACGAGCAGTACTTC
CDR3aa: CASRTWQEDYEQYF

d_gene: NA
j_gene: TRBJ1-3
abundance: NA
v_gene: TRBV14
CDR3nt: TGTGCCAGCAGCCAAGTCGCCGGGGGAACTGGAAACACCATATATTTT
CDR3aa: CASSQVAGGTGNTIYF

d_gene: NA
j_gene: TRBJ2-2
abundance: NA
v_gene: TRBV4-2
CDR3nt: TGTGCCAGCAGCCAAGATGAGGGGACAAAAAGCGGGGAGCTGTTTTTT
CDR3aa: CASSQDEGTKSGELFF

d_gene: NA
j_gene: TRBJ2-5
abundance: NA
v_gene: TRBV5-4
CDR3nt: TGTGCCAGCAGCTTTGTCGGGGGCCAAGAGACCCAGTACTTC
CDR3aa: CASSFVGGQETQYF

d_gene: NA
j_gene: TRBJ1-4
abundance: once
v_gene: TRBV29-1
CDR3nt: TGCAGCGGGATATTGGGGGGAGAAAAACTGTTTTTT
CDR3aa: CSGILGGEKLFF

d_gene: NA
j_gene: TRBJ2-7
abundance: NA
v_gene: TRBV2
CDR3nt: TGTGCCAGCAGCTCGATGGGGGTGGAGGACGAGCAGTACTTC
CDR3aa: CASSSMGVEDEQYF

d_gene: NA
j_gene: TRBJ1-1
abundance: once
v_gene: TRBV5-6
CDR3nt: TGTGCCAGCAGCCGTTTCGCTGTGCGTCACACTGAAGCTTTCTTT
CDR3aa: CASSRFAVRHTEAFF

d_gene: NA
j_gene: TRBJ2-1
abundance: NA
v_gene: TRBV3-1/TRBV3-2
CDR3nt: TGTGCCAGCAGCCCAAGATCAGGCGCTGAGCAGTTCTTC
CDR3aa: CASSPRSGAEQFF

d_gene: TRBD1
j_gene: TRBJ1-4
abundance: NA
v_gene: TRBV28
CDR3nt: TGTGCCAGCAGTTCGGGACAGGGTAATGAAAAACTGTTTTTT
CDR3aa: CASSSGQGNEKLFF

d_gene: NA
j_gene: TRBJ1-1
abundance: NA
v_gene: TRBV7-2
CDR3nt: TGTGCCAGCAGCTTAGAAGGAGGGGCAGTGGGCGCTGAAGCTTTCTTT
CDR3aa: CASSLEGGAVGAEAFF

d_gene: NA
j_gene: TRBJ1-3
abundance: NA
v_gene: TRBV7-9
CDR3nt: TGTGCCAGCAGCCTTCCAGGGAGCTCTGGAAACACCATATATTTT
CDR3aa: CASSLPGSSGNTIYF

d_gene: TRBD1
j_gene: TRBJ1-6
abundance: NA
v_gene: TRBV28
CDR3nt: TGTGCCAGCAGCCCAGGGGGGCCGGGGGGGCATTCACCCCTCCACTTT
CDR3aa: CASSPGGPGGHSPLHF

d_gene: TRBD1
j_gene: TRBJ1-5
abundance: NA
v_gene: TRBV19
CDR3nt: TGTGCCAGTAGTATGGACAGGGGGCCGGGCAATCAGCCCCAGCATTTT
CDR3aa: CASSMDRGPGNQPQHF

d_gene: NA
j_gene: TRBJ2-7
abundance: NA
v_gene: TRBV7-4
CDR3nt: TGTGCCAGCAGCTTACCGACAGGGAGGAACTCCTACGAGCAGTACTTC
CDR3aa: CASSLPTGRNSYEQYF

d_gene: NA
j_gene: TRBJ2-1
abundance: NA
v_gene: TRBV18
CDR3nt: TGTGCCAGCTCACTGAACTACAATGAGCAGTTCTTC
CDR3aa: CASSLNYNEQFF

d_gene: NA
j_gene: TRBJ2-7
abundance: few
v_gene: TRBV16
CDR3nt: TGTGCCAGCAGCCAATCAGGGACCGGAGAGCAGTACTTC
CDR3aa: CASSQSGTGEQYF

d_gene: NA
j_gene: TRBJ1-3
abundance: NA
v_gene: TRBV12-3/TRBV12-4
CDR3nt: TGTGCCAGCAGTTTAGTCGGAAACACCATATATTTT
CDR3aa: CASSLVGNTIYF

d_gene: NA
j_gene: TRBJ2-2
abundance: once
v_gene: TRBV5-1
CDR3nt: TGCGCCAGCAGTGGATTAGGGACCGGGGAGCTGTTTTTT
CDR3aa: CASSGLGTGELFF

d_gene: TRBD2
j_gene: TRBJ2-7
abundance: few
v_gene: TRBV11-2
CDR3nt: TGTGCCAGCAGCCTAATAGCGGGAGGGCCCTACGAGCAGTACTTC
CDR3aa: CASSLIAGGPYEQYF

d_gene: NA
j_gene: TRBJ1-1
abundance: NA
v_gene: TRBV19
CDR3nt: TGTGCCAGTAGGTCTGCAGTTAGTGACACTGAAGCTTTCTTT
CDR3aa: CASRSAVSDTEAFF

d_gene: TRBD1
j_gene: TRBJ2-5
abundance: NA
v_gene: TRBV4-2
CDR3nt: TGTGCCAGCAGCCAAGGTGACAGGGGGCCAACAGAGACCCAGTACTTC
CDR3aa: CASSQGDRGPTETQYF

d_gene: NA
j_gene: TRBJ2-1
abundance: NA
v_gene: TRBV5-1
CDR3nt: TGCGCCAGCAGCTTGGACGGCGGGGGCCGATACAATGAGCAGTTCTTC
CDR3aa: CASSLDGGGRYNEQFF

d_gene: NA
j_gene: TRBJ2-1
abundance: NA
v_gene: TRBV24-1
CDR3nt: TGTGCCACCAGGGGGGAGGTCCATGAGCAGTTCTTC
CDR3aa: CATRGEVHEQFF

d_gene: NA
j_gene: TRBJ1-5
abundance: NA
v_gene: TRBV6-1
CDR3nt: TGTGCCAGCAGTGCTGAGCTCTTGACAGCAATGATTTATAGCAATCAGCCCCAGCATTTT
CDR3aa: CASSAELLTAMIYSNQPQHF

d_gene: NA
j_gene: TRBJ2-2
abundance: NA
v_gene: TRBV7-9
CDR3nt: TGTGCCAGCAGCCTCGACAGAACCGGGGAGCTGTTTTTT
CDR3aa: CASSLDRTGELFF

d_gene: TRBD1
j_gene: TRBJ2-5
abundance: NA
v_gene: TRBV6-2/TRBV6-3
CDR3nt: TGTGCCAGCAGCCCCTTGGGACCAGGGGGAGAGACCCAGTACTTC
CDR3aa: CASSPLGPGGETQYF